The 24 T cell receptor beta chains reported below all come from one sample, sequenced in a study of response to subunit inactivated influenza vaccine. TCRdb redid the calling of the RT-PCR reads with MiXCR, one entry per CDR3 protein. The table lists hundreds of thousands of distinct CDR3 sequences, roughly 15% of them singletons. This sample comprised PBMCs from blood, obtained around 14 days before vaccination. The receptors were sampled from a man aged 50-60 years who received an inactivated influenza vaccine.

The V and J genes are TRBV5-1 and TRBJ2-1, with TRBD2 identical over 12 bases. Germline-derived CDR1 and CDR2 are SGHRS and YFSETQ. Losses at the gene ends were 5 bases for V and 9 bases for J; bases not matched to a gene: 12. The CDR3 is 16 amino acids. DNA for the CDR3: TGCGCCAGCAGTTCCCGGACTAGCGGGGCTCTGGGTGAGCAGTTCTTC. It codes for CASSSRTSGALGEQFF.

This clonotype was observed a few times. The gene calls are TRBV29-1 and TRBJ1-2; D unresolved. V was pared by 4 bases and J by 8 bases, with 8 bases between. The CDR3 covers 10 residues. Looked up from germline, CDR1 is SQVTM and CDR2 is ANQGSEA. The CDR3 region is CSVGPDGYTF. The CDR3 nucleotides are TGCAGCGTTGGACCGGACGGCTACACCTTC.

The sample holds a few counts of this clonotype. The J gene is TRBJ2-5, the V gene TRBV4-2; TRBD1 is a possible D gene (5 bases). The CDR3 is made up of 17 amino acids. V was pared by 0 bases and J by 1 base, with 15 bases between. Germline V gene lookup returns CDR1 LGHNA and CDR2 YNFKEQ. The CDR3 sequence: CASSQELRTTIQETQYF. CDR3 nucleotides: TGTGCCAGCAGCCAAGAGCTAAGGACAACAATCCAAGAGACCCAGTACTTC.

This clonotype occurred many times. The chain employs TRBV15 and TRBJ2-3, with D tentatively TRBD2 (5 bases). Looked up from germline, CDR1 is LNHNV and CDR2 is YYDKDF (reference sequence). Trimming took 0 bases from V and 5 from J, leaving 9 bases between them. This CDR3 is built from 14 residues. DNA of the CDR3: TGTGCCACCAGCAGAGATAGAGGACTAGATACGCAGTATTTT. This sequence encodes CATSRDRGLDTQYF.

Many counts were recorded for this clonotype. The CDR3 region has the DNA TGTGCCAGCAGTTTAGGACTACTGGGTCATGAGCAGTTCTTC. This codes for CASSLGLLGHEQFF. This chain links TRBV28 with TRBJ2-1; D is possibly TRBD2 (6 bases). Trimming pared 2 bases from V and 8 bases from J, leaving 13 bases between. Germline CDR1 reads MDHEN; CDR2 reads SYDVKM. The CDR3 is 14 residues long.

This clonotype was detected a few times. This chain uses TRBV5-5 with TRBJ2-1; TRBD2 matches 14 bases. This CDR3 region has 17 residues. Trimming took 6 bases from V and 4 from J; bases not matched to a gene: 9. Germline CDR1 reads SGHKS; CDR2 reads YYEKEE (reference sequence). CDR3 in amino acids: CASNWGTSGSKYNEQFF. CDR3 nucleotides: TGTGCCAGCAATTGGGGGACTAGCGGGAGCAAGTACAATGAGCAGTTCTTC.

Of note for this clonotype: The junction and the germline gene differ at one end; a read error may be behind it. V and J are TRBV2 and TRBJ2-5, with 10 bases matching TRBD2. Germline V gene sequence: CDR1 SNHLY, CDR2 FYNNEI. The CDR3 runs to 16 residues. The CDR3 loop is CASGEAGGTRNETQYF. DNA of the CDR3: TGTGCCAGCGGTGAAGCGGGAGGGACTAGGAACGAGACCCAGTACTTC.

The genes are TRBV20-1 and TRBJ1-4; no reliable D call. Trimming shortened V by 4 bases and J by 16 bases, and 25 bases separated the two germline ends. CDR1 DFQATT and CDR2 SNEGSKA come from the germline V gene (reference sequence). The CDR3 totals 14 residues. CDR3: CSATKTELGRVPFF. For the CDR3, the DNA is TGCAGTGCTACCAAAACTGAGCTCGGACGGGTACCGTTTTTT.

Only a few counts were recorded for this clonotype. The chain has TRBV7-3 and TRBJ2-2; TRBD2 aligns across 11 bases. Germline V gene sequence: CDR1 SGHTA, CDR2 FQGTGA. This CDR3 is 17 amino acids long. V trimming: 5 bases; J trimming: 4 bases; junction bases outside the gene matches: 9. The CDR3, as DNA: TGTGCCAGCAGCCAGTCACTAGCGGGAGTGTCCACCGGGGAGCTGTTTTTT. Protein: CASSQSLAGVSTGELFF.

V is TRBV20-1 and J is TRBJ2-2; perhaps TRBD2 as D (5 bases). Germline V gives CDR1 DFQATT, CDR2 SNEGSKA (reference sequence). This CDR3 region has 14 residues. The germline V and J ends were trimmed by 1 base and 7 bases, with 13 bases remaining between them. As DNA, the CDR3 is TGCAGTGCTAGAGTCCCCCGGGGAAACGGGGAGCTGTTTTTT. Translation: CSARVPRGNGELFF.

This clonotype occurred many times. V and J are TRBV5-5 and TRBJ2-5; the match to TRBD1 covers 8 bases. Germline V gives CDR1 SGHKS, CDR2 YYEKEE (reference sequence). This CDR3 contains 15 residues. V shed 0 bases and J 2 bases; nucleotides not matched to a gene: 3. CDR3 residues: CASSLGQGHQETQYF. The CDR3 DNA follows: TGTGCCAGCAGCTTGGGACAGGGGCATCAAGAGACCCAGTACTTC.

This clonotype was recorded many times. V and J are TRBV5-1 and TRBJ2-2, with 7 positions matching TRBD2. Germline-derived CDR1 and CDR2 are SGHRS and YFSETQ. The V segment lost 4 bases and the J segment 4 bases; nucleotides outside the gene matches: 10. The CDR3 contains 16 residues. The CDR3 loop reads CASSPWGGSVTGELFF. In DNA form, the CDR3 reads TGCGCCAGCAGCCCCTGGGGGGGGTCGGTCACCGGGGAGCTGTTTTTT.

This clonotype was observed a few times. This chain uses TRBV5-1 with TRBJ2-1; tentatively, D is TRBD2 (6 bases). V lost 5 bases and J lost 2, with 14 bases in between. Germline V gene data show CDR1 as SGHRS and CDR2 as YFSETQ. This CDR3 has 15 residues. The CDR3 sequence is CASRTIAEAYNEQFF. Here the CDR3 DNA reads TGCGCCAGCAGGACGATAGCGGAGGCCTACAATGAGCAGTTCTTC.

This clonotype was found a few times. This chain joins TRBV10-2 and TRBJ2-1; D is uncertain. Trimming shortened V by 0 bases and J by 9 bases, and 12 bases separated the two germline ends. The CDR3 runs 14 residues. Germline V gives CDR1 WSHSY, CDR2 SAAADI. The CDR3: CASSESGRYGEQFF. The CDR3 nucleotides read TGCGCCAGCAGTGAGTCTGGCCGGTACGGTGAGCAGTTCTTC.

Concerning this clonotype itself: One end of the junction does not line up with germline, which may come from a read error. The chain links TRBV5-1 to TRBJ2-4; a possible D gene is TRBD2 (5 bases). The CDR3 sequence is 17 residues long. Germline loops: CDR1 SGHRS, CDR2 YFSETQ. The CDR3: CASSSPGLNGVKSIQYF. CDR3 coding DNA: TGCGCCAGCAGCTCCCCGGGCCTAAACGGGGTCAAAAGCATTCAGTACTTC.

This clonotype was seen a handful of times. The genes are TRBV15 and TRBJ1-1, with 8 bases fitting TRBD1. The CDR3 length is 14 residues. Germline V gene lookup returns CDR1 LNHNV and CDR2 YYDKDF (reference sequence). The junction had 0 bases not matched to a gene; V was cut back by 2 bases and J by 1 base. The CDR3 loop reads CATSRQGANTEAFF. The DNA of the CDR3 is TGTGCCACCAGCAGACAGGGGGCGAACACTGAAGCTTTCTTT.

The sample holds a few counts of this clonotype. The chain employs TRBV7-9 and TRBJ1-1; the D is unclear. The V gene's germline CDR1 is SEHNR and CDR2 FQNEAQ (reference sequence). This CDR3 has 16 amino acids. With 4 bases removed from V and 2 bases from J, the gap between germline ends came to 17 bases. CDR3: CASSSPPPRINTEAFF. CDR3 sequence (DNA): TGTGCCAGCAGCTCACCGCCTCCCCGGATCAACACTGAAGCTTTCTTT.

This clonotype was picked up a small number of times. The rearrangement joins TRBV24-1 to TRBJ1-1; D remains ambiguous. CDR3 size: 12 residues. The V gene's germline CDR1 is KGHDR and CDR2 SFDVKD. Trimming shortened V by 9 bases and J by 1 base, and 8 bases separated the two germline ends. As DNA, the CDR3 is TGTGCCACCTCTCTTGGGAACACTGAAGCTTTCTTT. Translation gives CATSLGNTEAFF.

This chain connects TRBV5-5 to TRBJ2-1; 8 bases are a match to TRBD1. The germline V gene has CDR1 SGHKS and CDR2 YYEKEE (reference sequence). The CDR3 has 16 residues. Trimming took 0 bases from V and 4 from J; bases not matched to a gene: 6. CDR3: CASSLAPGGAYNEQFF. As DNA, the CDR3 is TGTGCCAGCAGCTTGGCCCCAGGGGGCGCTTACAATGAGCAGTTCTTC.

V and J are TRBV2 and TRBJ2-1, with TRBD2 matching over 9 bases. CDR3 size: 15 residues. The J segment lost 2 bases and the V segment lost 7 bases, leaving 6 bases of the junction unmatched. Germline assignment: CDR1 SNHLY and CDR2 FYNNEI. This chain's CDR3 is CASTESGRTYNEQFF. In DNA, the CDR3 is TGTGCCAGCACCGAAAGCGGGAGGACCTACAATGAGCAGTTCTTC.

The gene calls are TRBV6-2 or TRBV6-3 and TRBJ2-2; 7 nucleotides match TRBD1. From germline, CDR1 is MNHEY and CDR2 SVGEGT. This CDR3 has 14 residues. V shed 9 bases and J 3 bases; nucleotides not matched to a gene: 7. CDR3 coding DNA: TGTGCCAGTACCGGGACAGCTTACACCGGGGAGCTGTTTTTT. Amino acid sequence: CASTGTAYTGELFF.

In this sample, this clonotype turned up a few times. This rearrangement joins TRBV7-9 to TRBJ2-5; D gene uncertain. The germline V gene encodes CDR1 SEHNR and CDR2 FQNEAQ (reference sequence). This CDR3 is 15 amino acids long. Trimming removed 6 bases from V and 5 bases from J, with 19 bases in between. This CDR3 is CASSPKARIGETQYF. The DNA of the CDR3 is TGTGCCAGCAGTCCTAAAGCGCGGATCGGGGAGACCCAGTACTTC.

Only a few counts were recorded for this clonotype. V and J are TRBV6-1 and TRBJ2-7; D may be TRBD1 (5 bases). The germline gives CDR1 MNHNS, CDR2 SASEGT. V was clipped by 5 bases and J by 2 bases, with 22 bases between them. The length of the CDR3 is 17 residues. CDR3 coding DNA: TGTGCCAGCAGTCTCGTGAGAAGGGGTCTACCTCCCTACGAGCAGTACTTC. This codes for CASSLVRRGLPPYEQYF.

This clonotype was counted a few times. The chain joins TRBV20-1 to TRBJ1-5, with D possibly TRBD1 on 5 matching bases. Trimming pared 0 bases from V and 1 base from J, leaving 10 bases between. The CDR3 runs 15 residues. Germline V gene sequence: CDR1 DFQATT, CDR2 SNEGSKA (reference sequence). This chain's CDR3 is CSARDGSGSNQPQHF. CDR3 in DNA: TGCAGTGCTAGAGATGGGTCAGGGAGCAATCAGCCCCAGCATTTT.